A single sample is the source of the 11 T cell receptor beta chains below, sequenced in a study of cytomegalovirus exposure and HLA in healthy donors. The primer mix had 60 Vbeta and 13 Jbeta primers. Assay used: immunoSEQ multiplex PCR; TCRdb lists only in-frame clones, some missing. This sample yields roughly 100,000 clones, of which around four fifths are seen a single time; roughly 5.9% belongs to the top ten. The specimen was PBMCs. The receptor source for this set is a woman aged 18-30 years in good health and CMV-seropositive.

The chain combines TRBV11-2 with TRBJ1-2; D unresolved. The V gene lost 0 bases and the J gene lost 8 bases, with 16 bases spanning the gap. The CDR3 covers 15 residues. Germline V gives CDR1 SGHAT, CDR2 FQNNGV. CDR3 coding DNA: TGTGCCAGCAGCTTAGAGGCGGCAAATCATCAAGGCTACACCTTC. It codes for CASSLEAANHQGYTF.

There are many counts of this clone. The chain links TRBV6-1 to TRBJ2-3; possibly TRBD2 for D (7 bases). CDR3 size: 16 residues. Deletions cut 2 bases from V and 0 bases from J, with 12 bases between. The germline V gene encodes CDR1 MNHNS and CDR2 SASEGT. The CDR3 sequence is CASSEPAGASTDTQYF. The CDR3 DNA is TGTGCCAGCAGTGAACCCGCGGGGGCGAGCACAGATACGCAGTATTTT.

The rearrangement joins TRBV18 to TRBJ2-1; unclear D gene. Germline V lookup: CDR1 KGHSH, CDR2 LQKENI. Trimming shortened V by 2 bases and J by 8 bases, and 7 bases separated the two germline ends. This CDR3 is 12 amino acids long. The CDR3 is CASSPFLYEQFF. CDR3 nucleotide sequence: TGTGCCAGCTCACCATTCCTCTATGAGCAGTTCTTC.

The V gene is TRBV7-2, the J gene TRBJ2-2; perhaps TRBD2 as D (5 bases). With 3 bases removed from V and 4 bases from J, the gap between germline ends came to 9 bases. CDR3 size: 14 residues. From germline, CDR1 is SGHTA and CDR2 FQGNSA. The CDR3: CASSFGLVTGELFF. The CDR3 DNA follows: TGTGCCAGCAGCTTTGGACTGGTCACCGGGGAGCTGTTTTTT.

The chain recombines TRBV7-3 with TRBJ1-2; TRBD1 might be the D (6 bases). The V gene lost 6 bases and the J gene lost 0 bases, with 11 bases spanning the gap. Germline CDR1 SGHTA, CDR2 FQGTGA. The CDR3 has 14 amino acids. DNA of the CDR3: TGTGCCAGCAGTACAGGGCCGACTAACTATGGCTACACCTTC. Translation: CASSTGPTNYGYTF.

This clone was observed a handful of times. The CDR3 loop is CASSLPSNREVAREQYF. The CDR3 DNA reads TGTGCCAGCAGCCTACCCTCCAATAGGGAGGTGGCTCGGGAGCAGTACTTC. The V gene is TRBV13, the J gene TRBJ2-7, with D possibly being TRBD2 (6 bases). Germline CDR1 is PRHDT and CDR2 is FYEKMQ (reference sequence). The CDR3 contains 17 residues. V lost 5 bases, J lost 7 bases, and 27 bases lay in between.

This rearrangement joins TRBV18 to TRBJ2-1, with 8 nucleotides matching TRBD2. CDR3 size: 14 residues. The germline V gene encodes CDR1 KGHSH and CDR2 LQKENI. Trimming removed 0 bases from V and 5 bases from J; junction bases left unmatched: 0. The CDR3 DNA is TGTGCCAGCTCACCACCTAGCGGGGACAATGAGCAGTTCTTC. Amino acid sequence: CASSPPSGDNEQFF.

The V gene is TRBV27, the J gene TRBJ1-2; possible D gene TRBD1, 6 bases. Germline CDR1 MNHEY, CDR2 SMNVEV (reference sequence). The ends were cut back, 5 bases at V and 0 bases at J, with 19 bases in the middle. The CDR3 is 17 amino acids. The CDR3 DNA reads TGTGCCAGCAGTCGTCAGGCAGGGGTAATAACTAACTATGGCTACACCTTC. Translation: CASSRQAGVITNYGYTF.

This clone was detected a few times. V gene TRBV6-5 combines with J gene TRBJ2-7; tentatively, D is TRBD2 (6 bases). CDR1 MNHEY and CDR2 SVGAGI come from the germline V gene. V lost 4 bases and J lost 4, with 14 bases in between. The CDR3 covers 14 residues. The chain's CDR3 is CASSSLLGGYEQYF. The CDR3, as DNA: TGTGCCAGCAGTTCGTTACTGGGGGGTTACGAGCAGTACTTC.

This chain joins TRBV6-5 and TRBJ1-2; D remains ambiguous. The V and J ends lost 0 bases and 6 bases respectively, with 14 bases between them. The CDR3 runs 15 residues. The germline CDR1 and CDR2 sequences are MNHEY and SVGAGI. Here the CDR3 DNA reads TGTGCCAGCAGTTACTCGCCAGGCTCTTCCAATGGCTACACCTTC. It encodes CASSYSPGSSNGYTF.

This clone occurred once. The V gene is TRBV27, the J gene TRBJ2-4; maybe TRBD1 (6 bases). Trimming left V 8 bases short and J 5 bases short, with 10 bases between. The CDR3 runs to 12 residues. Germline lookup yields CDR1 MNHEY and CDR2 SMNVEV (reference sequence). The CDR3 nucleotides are TGTGCCAGCTGGACAGAACAAAACATTCAGTACTTC. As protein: CASWTEQNIQYF.